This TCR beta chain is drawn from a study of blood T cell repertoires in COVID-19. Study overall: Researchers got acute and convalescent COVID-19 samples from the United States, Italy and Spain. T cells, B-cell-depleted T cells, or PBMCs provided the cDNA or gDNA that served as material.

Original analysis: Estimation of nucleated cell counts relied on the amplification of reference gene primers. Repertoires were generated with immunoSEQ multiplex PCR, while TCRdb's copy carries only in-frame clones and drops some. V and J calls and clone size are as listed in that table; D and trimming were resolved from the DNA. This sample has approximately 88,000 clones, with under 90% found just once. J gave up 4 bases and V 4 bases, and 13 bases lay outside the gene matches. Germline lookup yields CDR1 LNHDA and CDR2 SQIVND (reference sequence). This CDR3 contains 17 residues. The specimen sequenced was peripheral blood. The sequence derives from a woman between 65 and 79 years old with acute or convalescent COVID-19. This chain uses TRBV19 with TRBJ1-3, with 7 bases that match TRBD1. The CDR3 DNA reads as TGTGCCAGTAGTACCGGAGGGAGACAGGGTTTGGGAAACACCATATATTTT. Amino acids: CASSTGGRQGLGNTIYF. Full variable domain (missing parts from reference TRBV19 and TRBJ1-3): DGGITQSPKYLFRKEGQNVTLSCEQNLNHDAMYWYRQDPGQGLRLIYYSQIVNDFQKGDIAEGYSVSREKKESFPLTVTSAQKNPTAFYLCASSTGGRQGLGNTIYFGEGSWLTVV.